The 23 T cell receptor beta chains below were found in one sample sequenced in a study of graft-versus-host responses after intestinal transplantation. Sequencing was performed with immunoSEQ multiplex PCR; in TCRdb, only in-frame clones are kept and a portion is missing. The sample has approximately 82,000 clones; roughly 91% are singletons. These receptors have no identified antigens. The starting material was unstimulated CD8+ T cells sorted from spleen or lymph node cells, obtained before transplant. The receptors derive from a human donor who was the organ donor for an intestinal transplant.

The CDR3 here is CASSAGGGYGYTF. The CDR3 coding sequence is TGTGCCAGCAGCGCCGGCGGCGGCTATGGCTACACCTTC. This rearrangement joins TRBV9 to TRBJ1-2; D gene uncertain. Per the germline V gene, CDR1 is SGDLS and CDR2 is YYNGEE. Trimming took 3 bases from V and 4 from J, leaving 10 bases between them. This CDR3 has 13 residues.

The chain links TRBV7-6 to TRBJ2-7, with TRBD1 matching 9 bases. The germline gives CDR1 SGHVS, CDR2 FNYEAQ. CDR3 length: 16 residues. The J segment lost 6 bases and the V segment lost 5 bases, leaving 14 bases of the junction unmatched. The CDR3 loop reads CASSVGPGTGQVEQYF. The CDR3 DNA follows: TGTGCCAGCAGCGTAGGTCCCGGGACAGGGCAGGTCGAGCAGTACTTC.

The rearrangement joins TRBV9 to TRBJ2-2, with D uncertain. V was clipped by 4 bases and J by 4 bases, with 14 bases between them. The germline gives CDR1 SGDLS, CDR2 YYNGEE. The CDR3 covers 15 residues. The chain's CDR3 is CASSSIQTGTGELFF. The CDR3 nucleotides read TGTGCCAGCAGCTCCATCCAGACGGGCACCGGGGAGCTGTTTTTT.

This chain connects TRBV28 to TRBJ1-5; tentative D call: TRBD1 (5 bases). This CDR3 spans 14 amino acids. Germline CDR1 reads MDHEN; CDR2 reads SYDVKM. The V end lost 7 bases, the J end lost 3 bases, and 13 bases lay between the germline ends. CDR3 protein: CASISAGDNQPQHF. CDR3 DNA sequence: TGTGCCAGCATCTCCGCGGGGGACAATCAGCCCCAGCATTTT. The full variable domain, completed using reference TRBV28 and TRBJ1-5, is DVKVTQSSRYLVKRTGEKVFLECVQDMDHENMFWYRQDPGLGLRLIYFSYDVKMKEKGDIPEGYSVSREKKERFSLILESASTNQTSMYLCASISAGDNQPQHFGDGTRLSIL.

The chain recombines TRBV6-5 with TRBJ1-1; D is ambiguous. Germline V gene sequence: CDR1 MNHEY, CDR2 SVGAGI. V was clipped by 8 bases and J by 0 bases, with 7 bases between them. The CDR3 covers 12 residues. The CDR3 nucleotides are TGTGCCAGCGGCTCCATGAACACTGAAGCTTTCTTT. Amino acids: CASGSMNTEAFF.

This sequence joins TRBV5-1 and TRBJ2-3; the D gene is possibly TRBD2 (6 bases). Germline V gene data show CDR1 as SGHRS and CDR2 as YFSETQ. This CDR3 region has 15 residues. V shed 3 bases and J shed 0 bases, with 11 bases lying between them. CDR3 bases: TGCGCCAGCAGCTGGGGGACTTCCAGCACAGATACGCAGTATTTT. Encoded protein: CASSWGTSSTDTQYF.

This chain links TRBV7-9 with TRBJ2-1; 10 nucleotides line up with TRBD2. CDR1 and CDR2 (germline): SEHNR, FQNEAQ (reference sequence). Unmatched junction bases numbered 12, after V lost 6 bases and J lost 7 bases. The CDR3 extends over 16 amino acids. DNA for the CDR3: TGTGCCAGCAGTCCCCTTAGCGGGAGGAGTCGGAATGAGCAGTTCTTC. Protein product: CASSPLSGRSRNEQFF.

CDR3 amino acids: CASSLLVWDRGRVETQYF. For the CDR3, the DNA is TGTGCCAGCAGCTTATTGGTTTGGGACAGGGGGCGAGTAGAGACCCAGTACTTC. This chain uses TRBV7-9 with TRBJ2-5, with TRBD1 matching 12 bases. V shed 2 bases, J shed 4 bases, and the junction held 11 bases outside the gene matches. The CDR3 spans 18 residues. The germline V gene has CDR1 SEHNR and CDR2 FQNEAQ (reference sequence).

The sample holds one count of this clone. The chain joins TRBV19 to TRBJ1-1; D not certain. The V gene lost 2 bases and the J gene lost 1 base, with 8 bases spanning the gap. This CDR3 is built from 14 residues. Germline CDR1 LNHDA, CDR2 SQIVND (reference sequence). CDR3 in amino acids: CASSIRVTNTEAFF. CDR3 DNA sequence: TGTGCCAGTAGTATACGGGTCACGAACACTGAAGCTTTCTTT.

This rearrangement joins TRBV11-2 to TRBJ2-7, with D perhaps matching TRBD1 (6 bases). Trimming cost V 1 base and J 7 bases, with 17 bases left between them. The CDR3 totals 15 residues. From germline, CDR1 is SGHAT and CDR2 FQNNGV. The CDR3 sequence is CASSLGTGPPREQYF. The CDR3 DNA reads TGTGCCAGCAGCTTAGGCACAGGGCCACCCAGGGAGCAGTACTTC.

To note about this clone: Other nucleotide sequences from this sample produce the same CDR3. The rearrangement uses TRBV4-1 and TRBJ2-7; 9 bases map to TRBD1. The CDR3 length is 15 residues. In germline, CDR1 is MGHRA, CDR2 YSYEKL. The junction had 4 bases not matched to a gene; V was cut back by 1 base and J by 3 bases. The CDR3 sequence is CASSQGGQGGYEQYF. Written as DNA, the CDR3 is TGCGCCAGCAGCCAAGGGGGACAGGGAGGCTACGAGCAGTACTTC.

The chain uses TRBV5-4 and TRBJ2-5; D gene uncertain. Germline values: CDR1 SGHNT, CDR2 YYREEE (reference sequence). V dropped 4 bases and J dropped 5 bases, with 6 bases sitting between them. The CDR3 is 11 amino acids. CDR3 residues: CASSPGETQYF. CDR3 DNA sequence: TGTGCCAGCAGCCCCGGGGAGACCCAGTACTTC.

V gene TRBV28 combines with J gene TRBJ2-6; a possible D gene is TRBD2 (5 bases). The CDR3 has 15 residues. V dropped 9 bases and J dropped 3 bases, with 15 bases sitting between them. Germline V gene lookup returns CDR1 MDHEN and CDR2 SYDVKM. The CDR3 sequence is CASYPGELGANVLTF. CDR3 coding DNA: TGTGCCAGTTACCCCGGGGAACTTGGGGCCAACGTCCTGACTTTC.

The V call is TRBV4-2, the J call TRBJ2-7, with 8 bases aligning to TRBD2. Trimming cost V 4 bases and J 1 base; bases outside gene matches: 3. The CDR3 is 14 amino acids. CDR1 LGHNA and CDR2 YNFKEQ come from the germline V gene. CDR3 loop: CASSPTGGSYEQYF. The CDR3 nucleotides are TGTGCCAGCAGCCCGACGGGGGGGTCCTACGAGCAGTACTTC.

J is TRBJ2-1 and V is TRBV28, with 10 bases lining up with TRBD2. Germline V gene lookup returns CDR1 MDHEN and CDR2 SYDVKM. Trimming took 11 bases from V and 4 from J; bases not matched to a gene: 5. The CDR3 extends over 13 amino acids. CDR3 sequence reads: CAGSGRLYNEQFF. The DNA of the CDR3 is TGTGCCGGTAGCGGGAGGCTTTACAATGAGCAGTTCTTC.

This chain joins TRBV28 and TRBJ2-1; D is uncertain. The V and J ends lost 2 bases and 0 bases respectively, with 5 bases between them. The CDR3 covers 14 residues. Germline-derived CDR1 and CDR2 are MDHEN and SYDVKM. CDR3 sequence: CASSLRSSYNEQFF. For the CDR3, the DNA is TGTGCCAGCAGTTTAAGGAGCTCCTACAATGAGCAGTTCTTC.

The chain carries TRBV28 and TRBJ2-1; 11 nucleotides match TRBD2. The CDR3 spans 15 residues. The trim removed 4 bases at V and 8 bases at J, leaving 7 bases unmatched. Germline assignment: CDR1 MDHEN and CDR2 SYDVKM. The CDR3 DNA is TGTGCCAGCAGTTCTGTGACTAGCGGGAACGATGAGCAGTTCTTC. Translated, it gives CASSSVTSGNDEQFF.

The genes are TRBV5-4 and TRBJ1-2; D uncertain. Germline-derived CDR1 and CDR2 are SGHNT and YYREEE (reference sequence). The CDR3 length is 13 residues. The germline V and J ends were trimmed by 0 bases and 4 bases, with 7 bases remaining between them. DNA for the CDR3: TGTGCCAGCAGCTTGGACACCGTCTATGGCTACACCTTC. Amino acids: CASSLDTVYGYTF.

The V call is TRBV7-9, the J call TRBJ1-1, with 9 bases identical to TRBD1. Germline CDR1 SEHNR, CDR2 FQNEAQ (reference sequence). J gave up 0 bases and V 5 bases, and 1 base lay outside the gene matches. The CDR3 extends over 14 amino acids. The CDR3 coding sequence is TGTGCCAGCAGCAGGACAGGGGTGAACACTGAAGCTTTCTTT. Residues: CASSRTGVNTEAFF.

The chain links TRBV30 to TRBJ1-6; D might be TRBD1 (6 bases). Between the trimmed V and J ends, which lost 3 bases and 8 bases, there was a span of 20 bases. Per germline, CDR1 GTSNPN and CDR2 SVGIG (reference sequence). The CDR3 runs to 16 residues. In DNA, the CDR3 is TGTGCCTGGAGCTTCGGAAAGGGACACCAATATTCACCCCTCCACTTT. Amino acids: CAWSFGKGHQYSPLHF.

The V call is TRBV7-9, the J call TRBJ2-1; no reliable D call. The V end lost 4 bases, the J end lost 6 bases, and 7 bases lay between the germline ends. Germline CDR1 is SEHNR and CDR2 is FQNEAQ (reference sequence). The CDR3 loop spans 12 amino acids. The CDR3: CASSYPVNEQFF. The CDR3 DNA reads TGTGCCAGCAGCTACCCGGTCAATGAGCAGTTCTTC.

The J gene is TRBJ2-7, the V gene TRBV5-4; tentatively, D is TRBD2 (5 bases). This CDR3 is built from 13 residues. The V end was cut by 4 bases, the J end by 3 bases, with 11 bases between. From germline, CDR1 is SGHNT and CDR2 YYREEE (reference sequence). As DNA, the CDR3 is TGTGCCAGCAGCCCGGGGTCGGTCTACGAGCAGTACTTC. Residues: CASSPGSVYEQYF.

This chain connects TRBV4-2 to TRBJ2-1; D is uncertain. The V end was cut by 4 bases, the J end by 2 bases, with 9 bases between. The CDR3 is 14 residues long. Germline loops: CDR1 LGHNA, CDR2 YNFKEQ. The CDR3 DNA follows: TGTGCCAGCAGCCGGGCCACACCCTACAATGAGCAGTTCTTC. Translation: CASSRATPYNEQFF.